This T cell receptor (beta chain) was documented in a study of regulatory T cells in long-lasting Graves disease. Time point indicated: persistent/refractory GD, antithyroid drugs over 5 years with positive TRAb. Extracted PBMC RNA gave rise to the TCR library. Study-level points and caveats: Favoring TRBV28, TRBJ1-2 and TRBJ2-5 was a feature seen in persistent disease.

V was clipped by 7 bases and J by 5 bases, with 17 bases between them. Germline lookup yields CDR1 DFQATT and CDR2 SNEGSKA (reference sequence). The CDR3 consists of 13 residues. This clonotype was seen a few times. Its antigen is not identified. HTBI primers from iRepertoire and Arm-PCR of CDR3 regions yielded the TCR beta libraries. TCRdb used MiXCR to reprocess the multiplex PCR reads, holding one entry per CDR3 protein. The profile shows about 470,000 distinct CDR3 sequences, roughly 21% of them singletons. The chain employs TRBV20-1 and TRBJ2-5, with D possibly being TRBD2 (5 bases). The source material was peripheral blood mononuclear cells (PBMCs), sampled when the disease was refractory, from a patient treated with antithyroid drugs. The source is a female donor with Graves disease. The CDR3 nucleotides are TGCAGTGTCCGGACGGGGTCCGGGGAGACCCAGTACTTC. It yields the protein CSVRTGSGETQYF.